These T cell receptor beta chains were read from a single sample in a study of vaccination and CD4 T cells after COVID-19. TCRdb fed the PCR reads into MiXCR, producing one record per CDR3 protein. The sample contains around 26,000 distinct CDR3 sequences, about 54% of which appear only once. The sequencing used CD4+ T cells from blood, collected about 7 months after SARS-CoV-2 vaccination. The receptor source for this set is a human donor who had recovered from COVID-19. Both conserved end residues are part of each CDR3. The D gene is left open where the match is weak. For some rows the clone size is stated as once, few or many, or as a class when expanded; others skip it.

few	TRBV19	-	TRBJ2-5	CASSNPGLLQETQYF	TGTGCCAGTAGTAACCCGGGACTCCTCCAAGAGACCCAGTACTTC
few	TRBV20-1	-	TRBJ2-7	CSARLIRDTSYEQYF	TGCAGTGCTAGACTCATCCGGGACACCTCCTACGAGCAGTACTTC
few	TRBV19	-	TRBJ2-5	CASSIGTAQETQYF	TGTGCCAGTAGTATAGGAACCGCGCAGGAGACCCAGTACTTC
few	TRBV19	TRBD1	TRBJ1-1	CASSLQGSTEAFF	TGTGCCAGTAGCCTACAGGGGAGCACTGAAGCTTTCTTT
-	TRBV20-1	-	TRBJ2-7	CSAGPTGTSYEQYF	TGCAGTGCTGGACCGACTGGAACCTCCTACGAGCAGTACTTC
few	TRBV20-1	TRBD1	TRBJ1-2	CSAKGQGGYGYTF	TGCAGTGCTAAGGGCCAGGGGGGCTATGGCTACACCTTC
-	TRBV19	TRBD2	TRBJ2-5	CASSPRTSGRETQYF	TGTGCCAGTAGTCCACGGACTAGCGGGAGGGAGACCCAGTACTTC
-	TRBV2	-	TRBJ2-7	CASSLGPILYEQYF	TGTGCCAGCAGTCTTGGACCCATACTCTACGAGCAGTACTTC
few	TRBV7-3	TRBD2	TRBJ2-1	CASHYPGLAGPSSYNEQFF	TGTGCCAGCCATTATCCGGGACTAGCGGGACCTAGCTCCTACAATGAGCAGTTCTTC
-	TRBV27	TRBD1	TRBJ1-1	CASSPRTGIEAFF	TGTGCCAGCAGTCCACGGACAGGGATTGAGGCTTTCTTT
-	TRBV29-1	-	TRBJ2-3	CSVAGSTDTQYF	TGCAGCGTTGCCGGAAGCACAGATACGCAGTATTTT
-	TRBV7-9	-	TRBJ2-1	CASSLQFYNEQFF	TGTGCCAGCAGCTTACAGTTCTACAATGAGCAGTTCTTC
-	TRBV19	TRBD2	TRBJ2-1	CASSIRTSVNEQFF	TGTGCCAGTAGTATAAGGACTAGCGTTAATGAGCAGTTCTTC
-	TRBV4-2	TRBD2	TRBJ2-7	CASSPTSSGTFYEQYF	TGTGCCAGCAGCCCAACCTCTAGCGGAACCTTCTACGAGCAGTACTTC
once	TRBV7-9	TRBD1	TRBJ2-3	CASSPRNRDRGPDTQYF	TGTGCCAGCAGCCCGCGGAACCGGGACAGGGGGCCAGATACGCAGTATTTT
-	TRBV12-3/TRBV12-4	-	TRBJ2-1	CASSLHQGPQFF	TGTGCCAGCAGTTTACACCAGGGCCCTCAGTTCTTC
-	TRBV20-1	-	TRBJ2-7	CSAGGRGYEQYF	TGCAGTGCTGGGGGGAGAGGGTACGAGCAATACTTC
-	TRBV28	TRBD1	TRBJ2-7	CASSFTGTATYEQYF	TGTGCCAGCAGTTTCACCGGGACAGCTACGTACGAGCAGTACTTC
few	TRBV7-2	-	TRBJ2-7	CASSLAGSTYEQYF	TGTGCCAGCAGCTTGGCGGGTTCCACCTACGAGCAGTACTTC
-	TRBV7-3	-	TRBJ1-1	CASSLSRQANTEAFF	TGTGCCAGCAGCTTGTCTCGGCAAGCGAACACTGAAGCTTTCTTT
-	TRBV27	-	TRBJ2-1	CASTPLGETVNEQFF	TGTGCCAGCACCCCTCTCGGGGAAACGGTAAATGAGCAGTTCTTC
-	TRBV12-3/TRBV12-4	TRBD1	TRBJ2-2	CASQGQGPTGELFF	TGTGCCAGCCAAGGACAGGGCCCCACCGGGGAGCTGTTTTTT
-	TRBV7-2	-	TRBJ2-7	CASSPSWSSYEQYF	TGTGCCAGCAGCCCCAGTTGGAGCTCCTACGAGCAGTACTTC
few	TRBV28	TRBD1	TRBJ2-3	CASSGQGIDTQYF	TGTGCCAGCTCAGGACAGGGAATAGATACGCAGTATTTT
-	TRBV6-5	-	TRBJ2-6	CASSYSLANTGGANVLTF	TGTGCCAGCAGTTACTCGTTAGCCAACACGGGAGGGGCCAACGTCCTGACTTTC
few	TRBV6-5	TRBD2	TRBJ2-3	CASSYQGLVTDTQYF	TGTGCCAGCAGTTACCAAGGACTAGTAACAGATACGCAGTATTTT
-	TRBV27	-	TRBJ1-2	CASSSLVANYGYTF	TGTGCCAGCAGTTCCTTAGTAGCTAACTATGGCTACACCTTC
-	TRBV4-1	TRBD1	TRBJ2-7	CASSQEGQGSFEQYF	TGCGCCAGCAGCCAAGAAGGACAGGGTTCATTCGAGCAGTACTTC
-	TRBV6-5	TRBD1	TRBJ2-1	CASSYNEGAGYNEQFF	TGTGCCAGCAGTTACAATGAGGGGGCGGGTTACAATGAGCAGTTCTTC
-	TRBV20-1	-	TRBJ1-5	CSAPLMGSNQPQHF	TGCAGTGCGCCTTTGATGGGGAGTAATCAGCCCCAGCATTTT
-	TRBV24-1	-	TRBJ2-1	CATSENSATGNEQFF	TGTGCCACCAGTGAGAACTCGGCGACCGGGAATGAGCAGTTCTTC
-	TRBV28	-	TRBJ2-1	CASSFSDSYNEQFF	TGTGCCAGCAGTTTCAGCGACTCCTACAATGAGCAGTTCTTC
-	TRBV7-9	TRBD1	TRBJ1-2	CASSLGFQGAPYGYTF	TGTGCCAGCAGCTTAGGGTTTCAGGGGGCCCCTTATGGCTACACCTTC
few	TRBV28	-	TRBJ1-5	CASSLWTGAAQPQHF	TGTGCCAGCAGTTTATGGACCGGGGCAGCCCAGCCCCAGCATTTT
-	TRBV2	TRBD1	TRBJ2-5	CASSPGTGGETQYF	TGTGCCAGCAGTCCCGGGACAGGGGGAGAGACCCAGTACTTC
-	TRBV4-1	TRBD2	TRBJ2-1	CASSQMGLAGGPGSYNEQFF	TGCGCCAGCAGCCAGATGGGACTAGCGGGAGGCCCAGGGTCCTACAATGAGCAGTTCTTC
-	TRBV11-2	TRBD1	TRBJ1-1	CASSNPVGAGGLLNTEAFF	TGTGCCAGCAGCAACCCGGTGGGGGCAGGGGGGCTATTGAACACTGAAGCTTTCTTT
-	TRBV12-3/TRBV12-4	-	TRBJ2-4	CASSSGGGRNIQYF	TGTGCCAGCAGTTCGGGTGGAGGTAGAAACATTCAGTACTTC
few	TRBV15	-	TRBJ2-1	CATSRDRNYNEQFF	TGTGCCACCAGCAGAGATCGCAATTACAATGAGCAGTTCTTC
few	TRBV27	TRBD1	TRBJ1-3	CASSIQGAPGNTIYF	TGTGCCAGCAGCATACAGGGGGCTCCTGGAAACACCATATATTTT
-	TRBV18	-	TRBJ1-5	CASSPGANQPQHF	TGTGCCAGCTCACCGGGCGCCAATCAGCCCCAGCATTTT
-	TRBV20-1	TRBD1	TRBJ2-5	CSARSGQSYQETQYF	TGCAGTGCTAGATCGGGACAGTCATACCAAGAGACCCAGTACTTC
-	TRBV20-1	-	TRBJ1-1	CSAPIGWNTEAFF	TGCAGTGCCCCGATCGGGTGGAACACTGAAGCTTTCTTT
few	TRBV7-9	-	TRBJ1-5	CASSSTSVGGDRQPQHF	TGTGCCAGCAGCTCGACTTCGGTGGGAGGGGATCGTCAGCCCCAGCATTTT
-	TRBV7-6	TRBD1	TRBJ2-4	CASSLGTGVNIQYF	TGTGCCAGCAGCTTAGGGACAGGGGTTAACATTCAGTACTTC